Sequencing of this T cell receptor beta chain was carried out in a study of T cell responses to AZD1222 COVID-19 vaccine. Study conclusions and caveats: Scientists sampled the repertoires only once the peak T cell response had passed. Nearly half of spike-specific TCRs reportedly go after variant regions that carry no mutations.

Profiling relied on immunoSEQ multiplex PCR, and the TCRdb table lists in-frame clones only, not all of them. The sample records some 120,000 clones, about nine tenths being singletons. The V end lost 8 bases, the J end lost 0 bases, and 13 bases lay between the germline ends. The V gene's germline CDR1 is MNHEY and CDR2 SVGAGI. The CDR3 runs 14 residues. With respect to this clone: Its antigen is not known.

The V and J genes are TRBV6-5 and TRBJ1-1; possibly TRBD1 for D (5 bases). This clonotype was sampled from an adult in good health. The specimen comprised peripheral blood, sampled on day 0 of AZD1222 vaccination. The CDR3 nucleotides read TGTGCCAGCCTAAGGGGTGGCGTGAACACTGAAGCTTTCTTT. Its translation is CASLRGGVNTEAFF.